Shown below are 3 T cell receptor beta chains from a single sample sequenced in a study of T cell repertoires in cytomegalovirus infection. MiXCR, run by TCRdb on the reads, gives a single entry per CDR3 protein. The sample lists around 180,000 distinct CDR3 sequences, 25% to 30% occurring once. The sample was PBMCs. Receptor source: a human donor in good health (CMV status not recorded). Some clones in this sample may be carry-over from other donors' samples.

This clonotype was seen many times. The rearrangement joins TRBV12-3 or TRBV12-4 to TRBJ2-5, with unresolved D. Trimming cost V 8 bases and J 2 bases, with 15 bases left between them. The length of the CDR3 is 14 residues. The CDR3 DNA sequence: TGTGCCAGCTCTTCAGGTGGTGCTCAAGAGACCCAGTACTTC. This sequence encodes CASSSGGAQETQYF.

The chain recombines TRBV7-2 with TRBJ1-1; possible D gene TRBD1, 6 bases. The CDR3 length is 16 residues. Trimming cost V 7 bases and J 0 bases, with 18 bases left between them. CDR1 and CDR2 (germline): SGHTA, FQGNSA. CDR3 sequence (DNA): TGTGCCAGCACCTTGAATTGGGGGGCCATGAACACTGAAGCTTTCTTT. Encoded protein: CASTLNWGAMNTEAFF.

The chain carries TRBV7-3 and TRBJ2-3; no reliable D call. The ends were cut back, 5 bases at V and 0 bases at J, with 15 bases in the middle. Germline lookup yields CDR1 SGHTA and CDR2 FQGTGA. This CDR3 contains 16 residues. For the CDR3, the DNA is TGTGCCAGCAGCCCTGGGCCCTTGTGGAGCACAGATACGCAGTATTTT. Translating gives CASSPGPLWSTDTQYF.